This record looks at one T cell receptor beta chain sequence and its context. What it binds is not known. One entry per CDR3 protein, called by TCRdb with MiXCR from the reads. The table includes roughly 720,000 distinct CDR3 sequences, 35% detected once. This record belongs to a study of T cell repertoires in cytomegalovirus infection. Study as a whole: Signatures in public TCR beta sequences pointed to both CMV infection and matching HLA type.

The CDR3 runs to 19 residues. With V trimmed by 2 bases and J by 8 bases, 14 bases remained unmatched. Germline V CDR1 and CDR2: KGHSH, LQKENI. Notes on the study in general: Cumulative frequency of public TCR beta families picked out carriers of CMV plus the relevant HLA. Ex vivo, HLA-C-restricted CMV-specific TCR beta clonotypes prevailed over the rest of the response.

This TCR was recovered from a human donor in good health (CMV status not recorded). Some clones in this sample may be carry-over from other donors' samples. V usage is TRBV18 and J usage is TRBJ2-1; TRBD2 matches at 14 bases. The sequenced material came from PBMCs. The CDR3 protein is CASSPAGTSGSLPPHEQFF. The CDR3 bases are TGTGCCAGCTCACCAGCCGGGACTAGCGGGAGTCTACCGCCTCATGAGCAGTTCTTC.